This T cell receptor (beta chain) came from a study of PD-1 blockade in classical Hodgkin lymphoma. Produced via immunoSEQ multiplex PCR; TCRdb's table is partial and in-frame only. The data contain tens of thousands of clones, roughly 78% of them singletons. The V and J ends lost 1 base and 6 bases respectively, with 10 bases between them. In germline, CDR1 is SGHTA, CDR2 FQGNSA. The CDR3 sequence is 14 residues long. Time point: cycle 4 day 1 (C4D1), after less than 7 weeks of nivolumab. Relapses following autologous stem cell transplantation were seen in all patients, with brentuximab vedotin exposure varying. This clone was seen a few times.

This TCR came from a human donor with classical Hodgkin lymphoma. The J gene is TRBJ2-1, the V gene TRBV7-2, with no clear D. This material consisted of peripheral blood mononuclear cells (PBMCs), taken before the fourth cycle of nivolumab. The CDR3 spells CASSLERLLNEQFF. CDR3 DNA: TGTGCCAGCAGCTTAGAGCGACTCCTCAATGAGCAGTTCTTC.